This record covers a single T cell receptor beta chain. As yet, its antigen is unknown. These data are taken from a study of cytomegalovirus exposure and HLA in healthy donors. Regarding the study as a whole: Altogether, some 170 TCR beta chains were recorded as cytomegalovirus-associated.

Germline V gene sequence: CDR1 MNHEY, CDR2 SMNVEV (reference sequence). V shed 4 bases, J shed 1 base, and the junction held 4 bases outside the gene matches. The CDR3 is 15 amino acids. The primer mix had 60 Vbeta and 13 Jbeta primers. Source study methods: An analysis that came later counted approximately 76 million unique TCR beta chains, 10 million to 12 million shared. Sequencing used immunoSEQ multiplex PCR; TCRdb keeps in-frame clones, though not all of them. For V, J and clone size, that table is used; D and trimming come from the DNA. Seen here are around 140,000 clones, about 80% observed once, and the top ten hold less than 2%.

The gene calls are TRBV27 and TRBJ1-3; 7 positions match TRBD1. Sequencing input: PBMCs. The receptor comes from a woman in her 40s in good health and CMV-seronegative. CDR3 nucleotides: TGTGCCAGCAGTTCGGACAGGCTATCTGGAAACACCATATATTTT. As protein: CASSSDRLSGNTIYF.